This T cell receptor (beta chain) is from a study of T cell responses to AZD1222 COVID-19 vaccine (dated by TCRdb to the early 2020s). Looking at the study overall: AZD1222 recipients given second doses at about 4 weeks or at about 12 weeks were pooled, since spike-specific TCR depth and breadth were not found to differ between the two schedules. TCR sequencing was performed for fewer than 250 trial participants, of whom about 200 were given two doses of AZD1222 and some 25 were given two doses of MenACWY control vaccine. Trial participants were enrolled into age subgroups of 18-55, 56-69 and 70-plus years, which contained approximately 150, 28 and 58 TCR-sequenced participants, respectively. Findings and caveats that apply to the study as a whole: Reportedly, close to half of the unique spike-specific TCRs recognized epitopes lying outside the regions that are mutated in the B.1.351 and B.1.1.7 variants. Most participants were white British and females outnumbered males, and the authors suggested that clonal diversity may have been underestimated. After two AZD1222 doses, spike-specific TCR breadth and depth were significantly higher than at day 0 and than in MenACWY recipients. Conclusions about previously exposed vaccinees are limited because only five to seven AZD1222 recipients were SARS-CoV-2 seropositive at baseline. CD4 TCRs associated with the vaccine covered the entire spike protein, and the dominant responses were in regions 160-218 and 743-854. Because no day 14 peak-response samples were available, repertoires were characterized only after the peak T cell response. The 56-69-year group was small, and its depth increase did not reach significance, likely because of low power.

The sample's time point, from its label and the paper: baseline before first vaccination. Vaccinee samples came from UK trials COV001 and COV002, including a single-blind randomized controlled phase 2/3 trial of AZD1222 (ChAdOx1 nCoV-19) in healthy adults. For TCRbeta chain sequencing, PBMC samples from trial participants were taken at day 0 and at day 28 after the second dose. Trimming removed 6 bases from V and 3 bases from J, leaving 12 bases between the germline ends. From a lookup of the germline V gene, CDR1 and CDR2 are MNHEY and SVGAGI. Spanning cysteine to phenylalanine, the CDR3 consists of 14 amino acids. The only DNA kept is the CDR3, 42 bases in frame from the first base. This clone occurred a few times. No antigen is known for it. It has no much larger one-base neighbor in the sample; base qualities were not kept. The CDR3 regions of human TCRbeta chains were subjected to immunosequencing. The study's own analysis went as follows. Repertoire TCRs were checked for matches against a reference library of SARS-CoV-2-specific TCRs that had been generated using the MIRA antigen-specificity platform. Breadth was defined as the fraction of unique TCRs that were SARS-CoV-2-associated, and depth was defined as the fraction of total T cells that were SARS-CoV-2-associated. Using the MIRA data, each spike-specific TCR was mapped to the spike region that the TCR reacts to and placed in a CD4 or CD8 class. Log10-transformed breadth and depth values were compared by one-way ANOVA with Sidak's multiple comparisons tests. TCRdb obtained this table from immuneACCESS and retained in-frame rearrangements with V and J assigned. These tables miss some clones; where compared with another copy, unresolved V genes account for less than half of the shortfall, and the remainder is unexplained. D and trimming were read from the DNA, whereas the V and J calls and clone size are those reported in that table. Here the sample has about 57,000 clones; approximately 86% occur a single time. Together, the top ten hold 15% to 20% of the sample.

This receptor chain uses TRBV6-5 and TRBJ1-3; no D segment can be confidently identified. The TCR sequence derives from an adult in good health. The sequences come from peripheral blood, collected on day 0 of AZD1222 vaccination. The bases are TGTGCCAGCAGCCTGGCTGGAGGTGGAAACACCATATATTTT. This encodes CASSLAGGGNTIYF.